The present T cell receptor (beta chain) was sequenced within a study of T cell repertoires in cytomegalovirus infection. Study context: CMV infection together with matching HLA type was indicated by public TCR beta signatures.

Study observations and caveats: In two of eight donors, the top clonotype was HLA-C-restricted CMV-specific. Adding up the frequency of public TCR beta families identified people who carried CMV plus the relevant HLA.

TCRdb reprocessed the reads with MiXCR, giving one entry per CDR3 protein. Here the sample spans around 530,000 distinct CDR3 sequences, around 27% being singletons. This CDR3 is built from 17 residues. Germline assignment: CDR1 MGHRA and CDR2 YSYEKL. About this clonotype itself: What it binds is not known. At one of its ends the junction is not consistent with the germline gene, which may arise from a read error.

Sequences were obtained from PBMCs. The TCR comes from a human donor in good health (CMV status not recorded). Some clones in this sample may be carry-over from other donors' samples. V usage is TRBV4-1 and J usage is TRBJ2-7; TRBD2 matches 8 bases. The CDR3 coding sequence is TGCGCCAGCAGCCAAACCCGACTAGCGAGTTCCTCCTGCGAGCAGTACTTC. Its translation is CASSQTRLASSSCEQYF.